The 10 T cell receptor beta chains in this list originate from one sample, sequenced in a study of early T cells in non-severe SARS-CoV-2 infection. In TCRdb, the 5' RACE reads were re-called with MiXCR into one record per CDR3 protein. The sample consists of some 57,000 distinct CDR3 sequences, roughly 8.2% of them appearing once. The source material was whole blood. Receptors originate from an adult who was a healthcare worker with PCR-confirmed SARS-CoV-2 infection or an uninfected control (not recorded which).

This clonotype was picked up many times. The chain links TRBV29-1 to TRBJ2-2; D gene unclear. Germline values: CDR1 SQVTM, CDR2 ANQGSEA. The length of the CDR3 is 13 residues. Trimming left V 4 bases short and J 2 bases short, with 8 bases between. The chain's CDR3 is CSVGLTNTGELFF. The CDR3 DNA reads as TGCAGCGTTGGGCTGACAAACACCGGGGAGCTGTTTTTT.

The CDR3 sequence is CASRGYAGELFF. The CDR3 nucleotides read TGCGCCAGCAGAGGATACGCCGGGGAGCTGTTTTTT. The rearrangement joins TRBV5-1 to TRBJ2-2; no definite D call. Germline V gene sequence: CDR1 SGHRS, CDR2 YFSETQ. Deletions cut 5 bases from V and 6 bases from J, with 8 bases between. CDR3 size: 12 residues.

This clonotype was found a few times. V and J are TRBV20-1 and TRBJ2-1, with 7 bases fitting TRBD1. V trimming: 6 bases; J trimming: 9 bases; junction bases outside the gene matches: 14. The CDR3 is 14 residues long. Germline V CDR1 and CDR2: DFQATT, SNEGSKA (reference sequence). The CDR3 spells CSASLGGPLGEQFF. The CDR3 coding sequence is TGCAGTGCCTCGCTAGGGGGCCCCCTCGGTGAGCAGTTCTTC.

Only a few counts were recorded for this clonotype. This chain links TRBV4-1 with TRBJ1-2; D unclear. The CDR3 runs 14 residues. Germline loops: CDR1 MGHRA, CDR2 YSYEKL. V shed 1 base and J shed 4 bases, with 10 bases lying between them. This chain's CDR3 is CASSQGPSLYGYTF. The CDR3 DNA sequence: TGCGCCAGCAGCCAAGGCCCCTCCCTCTATGGCTACACCTTC.

This clonotype was picked up a small number of times. The rearrangement joins TRBV3-1 to TRBJ2-7, with a weak D call TRBD2 (6 bases). Trimming cost V 3 bases and J 4 bases, with 16 bases left between them. The CDR3 length is 15 residues. CDR1 and CDR2 from the germline V gene are LGHDT and YNNKEL (reference sequence). The chain's CDR3 is CASSQAGPAIYEQYF. For the CDR3, the DNA is TGTGCCAGCAGCCAGGCGGGGCCCGCGATATACGAGCAGTACTTC.

V is TRBV11-2 and J is TRBJ2-1; no firm D call. From germline, CDR1 is SGHAT and CDR2 FQNNGV. The V end was cut by 5 bases, the J end by 4 bases, with 15 bases between. CDR3 size: 15 residues. The CDR3 here is CASSTIRTGYNEQFF. The CDR3 DNA sequence: TGTGCCAGCAGCACCATTAGGACGGGTTACAATGAGCAGTTCTTC.

This clonotype appeared many times. The V call is TRBV7-6, the J call TRBJ2-7, with D possibly being TRBD1 (6 bases). The CDR3 is 15 amino acids. V lost 5 bases and J 4 bases, leaving 18 bases between the germline ends. The germline CDR1 and CDR2 sequences are SGHVS and FNYEAQ. DNA of the CDR3: TGTGCCAGCAGCGTGGGTGGGGGCTTCGCGTACGAGCAGTACTTC. Translation: CASSVGGGFAYEQYF. The full variable domain, with the rest looked up from reference TRBV7-6 and TRBJ2-7, is GAGVSQSPRYKVTKRGQDVALRCDPISGHVSLYWYRQALGQGPEFLTYFNYEAQQDKSGLPNDRFSAERPEGSISTLTIQRTEQRDSAMYRCASSVGGGFAYEQYFGPGTRLTVT.

This clonotype has ten or more counts. The chain links TRBV28 to TRBJ1-4; D is perhaps TRBD1 (5 bases). The germline V gene encodes CDR1 MDHEN and CDR2 SYDVKM. V lost 7 bases to trimming and J lost 7 bases, with 19 bases between them. The length of the CDR3 is 15 residues. This chain's CDR3 is CASTLGVWLGEKLFF. For the CDR3, the DNA is TGTGCCAGCACTCTGGGGGTCTGGCTGGGTGAAAAACTGTTTTTT.

This clonotype was seen ten or more times. The genes are TRBV20-1 and TRBJ1-1; a weak D match, TRBD1 (6 bases). This CDR3 has 14 residues. The V and J ends lost 6 bases and 1 base respectively, with 15 bases between them. Germline V gene data show CDR1 as DFQATT and CDR2 as SNEGSKA (reference sequence). The CDR3 reads CSALRGTRNTEAFF. In DNA, the CDR3 is TGCAGTGCCCTGAGGGGGACACGGAACACTGAAGCTTTCTTT.

This clonotype occurred many times. The chain has TRBV12-3 or TRBV12-4 and TRBJ1-1; D gene ambiguous. This CDR3 has 13 residues. V lost 5 bases to trimming and J lost 1 base, with 8 bases between them. The CDR3 protein is CASSLQQNTEAFF. CDR3 sequence (DNA): TGTGCCAGCAGTCTACAGCAGAACACTGAAGCTTTCTTT.